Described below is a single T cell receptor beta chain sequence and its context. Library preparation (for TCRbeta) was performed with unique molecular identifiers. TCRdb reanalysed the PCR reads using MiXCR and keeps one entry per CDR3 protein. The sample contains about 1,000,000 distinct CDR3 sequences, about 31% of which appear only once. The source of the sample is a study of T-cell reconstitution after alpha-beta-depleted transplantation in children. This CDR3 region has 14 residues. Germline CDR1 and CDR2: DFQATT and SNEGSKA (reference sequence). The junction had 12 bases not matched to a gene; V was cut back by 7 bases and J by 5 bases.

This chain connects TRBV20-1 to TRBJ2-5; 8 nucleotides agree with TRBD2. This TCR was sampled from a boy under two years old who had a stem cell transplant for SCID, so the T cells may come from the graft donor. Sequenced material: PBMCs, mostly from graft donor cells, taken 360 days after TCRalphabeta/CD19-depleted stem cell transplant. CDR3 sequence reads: CSGRRAGGSETQYF. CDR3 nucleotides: TGCAGTGGGAGAAGGGCGGGGGGATCGGAGACCCAGTACTTC.